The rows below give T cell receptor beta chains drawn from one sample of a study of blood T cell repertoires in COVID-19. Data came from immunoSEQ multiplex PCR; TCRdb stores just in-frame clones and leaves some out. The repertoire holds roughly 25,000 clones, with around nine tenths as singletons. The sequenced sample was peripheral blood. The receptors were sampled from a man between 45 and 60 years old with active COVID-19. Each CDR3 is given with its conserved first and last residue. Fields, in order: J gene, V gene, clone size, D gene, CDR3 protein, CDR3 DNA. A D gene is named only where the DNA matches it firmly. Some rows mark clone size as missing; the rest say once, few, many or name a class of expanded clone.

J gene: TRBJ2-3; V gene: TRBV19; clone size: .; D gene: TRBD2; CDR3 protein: CASSIPAGATTDTQYF; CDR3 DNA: TGTGCCAGTAGTATACCAGCGGGAGCTACCACAGATACGCAGTATTTT
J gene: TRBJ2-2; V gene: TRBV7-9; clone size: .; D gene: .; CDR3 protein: CASSPAPPGNTGELFF; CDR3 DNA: TGTGCCAGCAGCCCGGCCCCCCCAGGGAACACCGGGGAGCTGTTTTTT
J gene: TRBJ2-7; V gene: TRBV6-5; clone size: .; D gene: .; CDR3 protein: CASTLIPGDYEQYF; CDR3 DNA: TGTGCCAGCACCTTAATACCGGGGGACTACGAGCAGTACTTC
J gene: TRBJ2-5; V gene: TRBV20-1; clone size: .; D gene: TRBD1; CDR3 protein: CSASTPGQHFQETQYF; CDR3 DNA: TGCAGTGCTAGTACTCCGGGACAGCACTTCCAAGAGACCCAGTACTTC
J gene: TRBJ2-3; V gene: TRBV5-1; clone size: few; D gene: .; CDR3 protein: CASSLEIGQGKDTQYF; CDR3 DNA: TGCGCCAGCAGCTTGGAGATTGGTCAGGGGAAAGATACGCAGTATTTT
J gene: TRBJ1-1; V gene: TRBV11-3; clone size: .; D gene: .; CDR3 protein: CASCLVVGNTEAFF; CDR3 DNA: TGTGCCAGCTGTTTGGTAGTTGGGAACACTGAAGCTTTCTTT
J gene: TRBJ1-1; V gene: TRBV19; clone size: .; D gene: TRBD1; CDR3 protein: CASSTGTGVNTEAFF; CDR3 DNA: TGTGCCAGTAGCACCGGGACAGGGGTGAACACTGAAGCTTTCTTT
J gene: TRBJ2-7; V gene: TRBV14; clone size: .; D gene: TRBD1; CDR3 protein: CASSHGQVEQYF; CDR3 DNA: TGTGCCAGCAGTCACGGACAGGTCGAGCAGTACTTC
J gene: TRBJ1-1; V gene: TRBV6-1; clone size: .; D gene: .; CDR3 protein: CASAGSTEAFF; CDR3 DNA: TGTGCCAGCGCGGGAAGCACTGAAGCTTTCTTT
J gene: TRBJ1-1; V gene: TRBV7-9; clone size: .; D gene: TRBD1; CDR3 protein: CASSLDRGMNTEAFF; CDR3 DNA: TGTGCCAGCAGCTTGGACAGGGGGATGAACACTGAAGCTTTCTTT